This TCR beta chain was retrieved from a study of control samples from healthy donors and cancer patients. Here immunoSEQ multiplex PCR was the method, and the copy in TCRdb shows in-frame clones only, minus some. The sample contains about 150,000 clones, just under 95% of which appear only once. The material sequenced was blood. The sequence was collected from a man aged 40-49 years in good health.

In DNA form, the CDR3 reads TGTGCCAGCAGTTACAAGGGGGCCTCCAATGGCTACACCTTC. Its translation: CASSYKGASNGYTF. The chain employs TRBV6-2 or TRBV6-3 and TRBJ1-2; 7 bases line up with TRBD1. V shed 2 bases and J 6 bases; nucleotides not matched to a gene: 6. CDR3 length: 14 residues. The V gene's germline CDR1 is MNHEY and CDR2 SVGEGT.